The present entry profiles one T cell receptor (beta chain) with its context. Its matching antigen is unknown. This sample was taken from a study of OX40 agonist ivuxolimab in advanced cancers. Study-wide findings and caveats: At doses 0.1 to 3.0 mg/kg, CD4+ and CD8+ clones expanded.

Trimming took 1 base from V and 5 from J; bases not matched to a gene: 6. The CDR3 runs 14 residues. CDR1 and CDR2 (germline): SGHRS, YFSETQ. The repertoire was sequenced with immunoSEQ multiplex PCR; TCRdb's copy has only in-frame clones and lacks some. The table lists 90,000 to 100,000 clones, around 90% of them singletons, with around 2.6% in the top ten. This receptor was taken from an adult with an advanced solid tumor such as melanoma, head and neck, liver or kidney cancer. The sample here was CD4+ or CD8+ T cells sorted from blood, taken in a trial of the OX40 agonist ivuxolimab. This chain uses TRBV5-1 with TRBJ2-7; 7 bases fit TRBD2. The CDR3: CASSLMRESNEQYF. The CDR3 DNA reads as TGCGCCAGCAGCTTGATGCGGGAGTCCAACGAGCAGTACTTC.